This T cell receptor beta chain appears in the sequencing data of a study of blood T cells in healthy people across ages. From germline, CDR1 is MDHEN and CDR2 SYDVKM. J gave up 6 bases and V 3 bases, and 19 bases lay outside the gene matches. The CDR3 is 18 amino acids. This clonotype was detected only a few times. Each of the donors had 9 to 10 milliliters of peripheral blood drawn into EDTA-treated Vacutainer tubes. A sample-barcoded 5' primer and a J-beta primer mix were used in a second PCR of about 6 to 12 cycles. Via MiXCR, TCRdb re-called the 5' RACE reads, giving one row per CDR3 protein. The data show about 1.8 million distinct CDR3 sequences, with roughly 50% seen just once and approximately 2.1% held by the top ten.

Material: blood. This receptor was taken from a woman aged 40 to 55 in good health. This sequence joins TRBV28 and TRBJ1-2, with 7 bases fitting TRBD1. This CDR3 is CASSFPRDRVSFGDGYTF. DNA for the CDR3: TGTGCCAGCAGTTTTCCACGAGACAGGGTCTCCTTCGGGGATGGCTACACCTTC.